This TCR beta chain came from a study of cytomegalovirus exposure and HLA in healthy donors. Turning to the study itself: Prior work identified about 120 million unique TCR beta sequences in 150 million to 200 million T cells.

General study points: Association of a missense DCLRE1C variant with TCR beta V- and J-gene trimming was reported in a later analysis. CMV serostatus was the sole immune exposure information available.

The PCR had 60 Vbeta and 13 Jbeta primers. Generated by immunoSEQ multiplex PCR, the TCRdb table keeps only in-frame clones and is missing some. The sample lists about 170,000 clones; approximately 76% were seen once. On this clone: Its antigen remains unidentified.

The ends were cut back, 3 bases at V and 2 bases at J, with 8 bases in the middle. Per the germline V gene, CDR1 is MGHDK and CDR2 is SYGVNS. CDR3 length equals 14 residues. The clonotype originates from a woman aged 18-29 years in good health and CMV-seropositive. The rearrangement uses TRBV25-1 and TRBJ1-5; D call uncertain. The specimen sequenced was PBMCs. The CDR3 nucleotides are TGTGCCAGCAGTGAGGGAGGAGGCAATCAGCCCCAGCATTTT. As protein: CASSEGGGNQPQHF. Full variable domain (missing parts from reference TRBV25-1 and TRBJ1-5): EADIYQTPRYLVIGTGKKITLECSQTMGHDKMYWYQQDPGMELHLIHYSYGVNSTEKGDLSSESTVSRIRTEHFPLTLESARPSHTSQYLCASSEGGGNQPQHFGDGTRLSIL.